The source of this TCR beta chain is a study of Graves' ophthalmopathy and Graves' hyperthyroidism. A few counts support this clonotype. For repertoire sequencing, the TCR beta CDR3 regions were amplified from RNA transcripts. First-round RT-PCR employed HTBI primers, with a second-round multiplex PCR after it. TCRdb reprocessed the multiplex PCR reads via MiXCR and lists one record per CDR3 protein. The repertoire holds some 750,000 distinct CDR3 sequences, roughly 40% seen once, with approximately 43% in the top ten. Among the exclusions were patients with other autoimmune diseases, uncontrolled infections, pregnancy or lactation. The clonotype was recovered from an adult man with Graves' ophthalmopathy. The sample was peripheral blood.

CDR3 residues: CASSSKGTGNTEAFF. The CDR3 coding sequence is TGTGCCAGCAGCTCCAAAGGGACAGGGAACACTGAAGCTTTCTTT. V usage is TRBV9 and J usage is TRBJ1-1; 8 nucleotides line up with TRBD1. CDR3 length: 15 amino acids. Germline lookup yields CDR1 SGDLS and CDR2 YYNGEE. After removal of 4 bases from V and 1 base from J, the junction contained 6 bases not matched to a gene.